This entry lists 18 T cell receptor beta chains sequenced from one sample in a study of shared T cell receptors in the human thymus. Method: immunoSEQ multiplex PCR; TCRdb's copy keeps in-frame clones and lacks some. The table shows over 650,000 clones, with about 87% occurring only once. The same specimen was also included in a second study, on human thymus T cells.

Sequenced material: thymocytes. The receptor set was obtained from a boy under two years old with a congenital heart defect.

The chain has TRBV10-3 and TRBJ1-2; TRBD1 aligns across 7 bases. V trimming: 10 bases; J trimming: 4 bases; junction bases outside the gene matches: 12. Germline CDR1 and CDR2: ENHRY and SYGVKD. The CDR3 is made up of 14 amino acids. CDR3 DNA sequence: TGTGCCACCTACCCGGGACAGACGATCTATGGCTACACCTTC. Encoded protein: CATYPGQTIYGYTF.

The genes are TRBV28 and TRBJ1-4, with 9 bases lining up with TRBD1. J was trimmed by 0 bases and V by 6 bases; bases with no gene match: 5. The CDR3 totals 16 residues. The germline gives CDR1 MDHEN, CDR2 SYDVKM. CDR3 sequence reads: CASRKTGGATNEKLFF. The CDR3 coding sequence is TGTGCCAGCAGGAAGACAGGGGGAGCAACTAATGAAAAACTGTTTTTT. The full variable domain, with the rest looked up from reference TRBV28 and TRBJ1-4, is DVKVTQSSRYLVKRTGEKVFLECVQDMDHENMFWYRQDPGLGLRLIYFSYDVKMKEKGDIPEGYSVSREKKERFSLILESASTNQTSMYLCASRKTGGATNEKLFFGSGTQLSVL.

V gene TRBV5-1 combines with J gene TRBJ1-6; D is perhaps TRBD1 (5 bases). CDR3 length: 17 residues. Trimming left V 3 bases short and J 4 bases short, with 17 bases between. CDR1 and CDR2 (germline): SGHRS, YFSETQ. In DNA, the CDR3 is TGCGCCAGCAGCTCGGACCCCCTAGGGGTATATAATTCACCCCTCCACTTT. Translating gives CASSSDPLGVYNSPLHF.

V usage is TRBV28 and J usage is TRBJ1-2; D may be TRBD1 (6 bases). Germline V gives CDR1 MDHEN, CDR2 SYDVKM. The CDR3 totals 14 residues. Trimming shortened V by 2 bases and J by 4 bases, and 11 bases separated the two germline ends. As DNA, the CDR3 is TGTGCCAGCAGTTTAGGACAGTTTCTCTATGGCTACACCTTC. Protein product: CASSLGQFLYGYTF.

The rearrangement links TRBV27 to TRBJ2-3, with TRBD1 matching 7 bases. Germline CDR1 is MNHEY and CDR2 is SMNVEV (reference sequence). After removal of 7 bases from V and 5 bases from J, the junction contained 12 bases not matched to a gene. The CDR3 runs to 15 residues. CDR3: CASMRAGGHQDTQYF. CDR3 in DNA: TGTGCCAGCATGCGGGCAGGGGGACATCAAGATACGCAGTATTTT.

The CDR3 reads CASTLQAVNTEAFF. The CDR3 nucleotides read TGTGCCAGTACCCTCCAGGCAGTGAACACTGAAGCTTTCTTT. This chain joins TRBV19 and TRBJ1-1; D uncertain. The CDR3 consists of 14 residues. The V gene lost 7 bases and the J gene lost 0 bases, with 12 bases spanning the gap. Germline V lookup: CDR1 LNHDA, CDR2 SQIVND (reference sequence).

J is TRBJ1-2 and V is TRBV19; weak D call: TRBD1 (6 bases). The ends were cut back, 4 bases at V and 4 bases at J, with 16 bases in the middle. CDR1 is LNHDA, CDR2 SQIVND, per germline (reference sequence). CDR3 length equals 15 residues. The CDR3 protein is CASSTSGASSYGYTF. In DNA, the CDR3 is TGTGCCAGTAGTACTTCAGGGGCGAGCAGCTATGGCTACACCTTC.

The rearrangement joins TRBV4-3 to TRBJ2-3; TRBD1 might be the D (6 bases). CDR1 is LGHNA and CDR2 is YSLEER in the germline V gene. The CDR3 runs to 18 residues. The germline V and J ends were trimmed by 1 base and 6 bases, with 23 bases remaining between them. The CDR3 DNA is TGCGCCAGCAGCCAAGTAGGGGACAAGGACCAATCGAGGGATACGCAGTATTTT. Translated: CASSQVGDKDQSRDTQYF.

V and J are TRBV4-2 and TRBJ1-5, with D possibly being TRBD1 (5 bases). The V and J ends lost 1 base and 3 bases respectively, with 19 bases between them. CDR1 and CDR2 (germline): LGHNA, YNFKEQ. The CDR3 length is 18 residues. The CDR3 DNA is TGTGCCAGCAGCCAAGGAGCTTCCTCGGGAGGGGCCAATCAGCCCCAGCATTTT. Protein: CASSQGASSGGANQPQHF.

V gene TRBV2 combines with J gene TRBJ1-2; D is ambiguous. The CDR3 has 14 amino acids. V shed 1 base and J shed 3 bases, with 9 bases lying between them. Germline V lookup: CDR1 SNHLY, CDR2 FYNNEI. In DNA, the CDR3 is TGTGCCAGCAGTGAAGGGTTGGCTTACTATGGCTACACCTTC. Protein product: CASSEGLAYYGYTF.

This clone was counted once. This chain joins TRBV14 and TRBJ1-1, with D possibly TRBD1 on 6 matching bases. The V end was cut by 4 bases, the J end by 5 bases, with 8 bases between. The CDR3 extends over 12 amino acids. The germline V gene has CDR1 SGHDN and CDR2 FVKESK. The CDR3 sequence: CASSRDRTEAFF. DNA of the CDR3: TGTGCCAGCAGCCGAGACAGGACTGAAGCTTTCTTT.

The genes are TRBV27 and TRBJ2-2; 8 positions match TRBD1. J was trimmed by 3 bases and V by 3 bases; bases with no gene match: 9. The CDR3 is made up of 17 amino acids. The germline gives CDR1 MNHEY, CDR2 SMNVEV (reference sequence). The CDR3 loop reads CASSLSETGDDTGELFF. The CDR3 coding sequence is TGTGCCAGCAGTTTGTCAGAGACAGGGGATGACACCGGGGAGCTGTTTTTT.

This chain connects TRBV2 to TRBJ2-5; TRBD1 matches at 8 bases. Germline V CDR1 and CDR2: SNHLY, FYNNEI. V was clipped by 7 bases and J by 4 bases; unmatched bases: 8. This CDR3 spans 14 amino acids. This CDR3 is CASKGDRGGETQYF. The CDR3 bases are TGTGCCAGCAAAGGAGACAGGGGAGGAGAGACCCAGTACTTC.

The chain carries TRBV5-4 and TRBJ1-2; 9 bases are a match to TRBD1. The CDR3 is made up of 16 amino acids. CDR1 is SGHNT, CDR2 YYREEE, per germline (reference sequence). With V trimmed by 2 bases and J by 5 bases, 10 bases remained unmatched. The CDR3 loop reads CASSFSGQGMWYGYTF. CDR3 DNA: TGTGCCAGCAGCTTCTCGGGACAGGGCATGTGGTATGGCTACACCTTC.

The chain has TRBV7-9 and TRBJ2-7; 13 positions match TRBD2. Per germline, CDR1 SEHNR and CDR2 FQNEAQ (reference sequence). This CDR3 comprises 14 residues. The ends lost 4 bases at V and 12 bases at J; junction bases unmatched: 9. The CDR3 reads CASSSGLAGDARYF. The CDR3, as DNA: TGTGCCAGCAGCTCAGGACTAGCGGGAGATGCGAGGTACTTC. The full variable domain, rest sourced from reference TRBV7-9 and TRBJ2-7, is DTGVSQNPRHKITKRGQNVTFRCDPISEHNRLYWYRQTLGQGPEFLTYFQNEAQLEKSRLLSDRFSAERPKGSFSTLEIQRTEQGDSAMYLCASSSGLAGDARYFGPGTRLTVT.

This rearrangement joins TRBV5-1 to TRBJ2-5; perhaps TRBD2 as D (6 bases). There are 17 residues in the CDR3. Trimming took 4 bases from V and 1 from J, leaving 20 bases between them. From germline, CDR1 is SGHRS and CDR2 YFSETQ. The CDR3, as DNA: TGCGCCAGCAGCCGGGGCTGGTGGGTAGCGGCCCAAGAGACCCAGTACTTC. Amino acid sequence: CASSRGWWVAAQETQYF.

This clone showed up just a few times. The chain links TRBV15 to TRBJ2-5; D is uncertain. The CDR3 has 14 amino acids. Germline V gene data show CDR1 as LNHNV and CDR2 as YYDKDF (reference sequence). The germline V and J ends were trimmed by 1 base and 2 bases, with 8 bases remaining between them. CDR3 loop: CATSRALLQETQYF. DNA for the CDR3: TGTGCCACCAGCAGAGCACTGTTACAAGAGACCCAGTACTTC.

The V call is TRBV25-1, the J call TRBJ2-2; 10 bases align to TRBD2. V trimming: 6 bases; J trimming: 5 bases; junction bases outside the gene matches: 3. The CDR3 contains 14 residues. CDR1 is MGHDK, CDR2 SYGVNS, per germline. The CDR3 DNA follows: TGTGCCAGCAGGGGGACTAGCGAGACCGGGGAGCTGTTTTTT. Encoded protein: CASRGTSETGELFF.